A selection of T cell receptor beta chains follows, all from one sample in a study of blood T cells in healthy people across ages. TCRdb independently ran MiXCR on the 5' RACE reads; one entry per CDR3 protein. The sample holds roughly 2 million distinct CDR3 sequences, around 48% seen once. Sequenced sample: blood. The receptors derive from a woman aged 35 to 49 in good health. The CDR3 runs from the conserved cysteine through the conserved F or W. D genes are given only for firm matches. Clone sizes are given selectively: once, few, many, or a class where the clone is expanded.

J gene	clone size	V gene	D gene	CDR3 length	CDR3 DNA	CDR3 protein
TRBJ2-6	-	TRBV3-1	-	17	TGTGCCAGCAGCCAAGAATTCGGGGACACTGGGGCCAACGTCCTGACTTTC	CASSQEFGDTGANVLTF
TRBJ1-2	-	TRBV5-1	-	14	TGCGCCAGCAGAGGGGACGCTAAATCCTATGGCTACACCTTC	CASRGDAKSYGYTF
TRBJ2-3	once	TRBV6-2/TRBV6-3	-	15	TGTGCCAGCAGCCGTACGGGCGGGGGCACAGATACGCGGTATTTT	CASSRTGGGTDTRYF
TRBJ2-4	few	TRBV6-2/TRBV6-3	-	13	TGTGCCAGCCAGCAGCTAGCCAAAAACATTCAGTACTTC	CASQQLAKNIQYF
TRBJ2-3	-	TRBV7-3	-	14	TGTGCCAGCAGCCCGACTAAGGGGGCAGATACGCAGTATTTT	CASSPTKGADTQYF
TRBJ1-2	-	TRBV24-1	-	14	TGTGCCACCAGTGATTCAGGGAGGGCAGTTGGCTACACCTTC	CATSDSGRAVGYTF
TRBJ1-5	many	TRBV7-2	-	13	TGTGCCAGCAGCTTACTTATGGATCAGCCCCAGCATTTT	CASSLLMDQPQHF
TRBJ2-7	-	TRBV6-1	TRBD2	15	TGTGCCAGCAATCCCAGGACTAGCGGATCCTACGAGCAGTACTTC	CASNPRTSGSYEQYF
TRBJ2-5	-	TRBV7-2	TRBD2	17	TGTACCAGCAGCTCCCGACTAGCGGGGGGTACTCAAGAGACCCAGTACTTC	CTSSSRLAGGTQETQYF
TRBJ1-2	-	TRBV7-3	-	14	TGTGCCAGCAGCCCTGTGGCCGCCTCCGGCGGCTACACCTTC	CASSPVAASGGYTF
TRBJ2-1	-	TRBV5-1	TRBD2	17	TGCGCCAGCAGCTTGCAATCAGCGGGGGGGCTGAGCCATGAGCAGTTCTTC	CASSLQSAGGLSHEQFF
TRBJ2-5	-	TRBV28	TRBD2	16	TGTGCCAGCACCGTCGGGGATAGCGGGGTAGGAGAGACCCAGTACTTC	CASTVGDSGVGETQYF
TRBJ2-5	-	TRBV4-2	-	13	TGTGCCAGCAGCCAAGAGGGGAAAGAGACCCAGTACTTC	CASSQEGKETQYF
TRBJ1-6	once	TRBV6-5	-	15	TGTGCCAGCAGTTACGGTCCCTTTGATAATTCACCCCTCCACTTT	CASSYGPFDNSPLHF
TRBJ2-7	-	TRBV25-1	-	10	TGTGCCAGCAGTGACAGGACCCTGTACTTC	CASSDRTLYF
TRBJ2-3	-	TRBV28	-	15	TGTGCCAGCAGCCACGGGGCCAGGGGAACAGATACGCAGTATTTT	CASSHGARGTDTQYF
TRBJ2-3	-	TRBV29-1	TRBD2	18	TGCAGCGTTGTACTGACTAGCCGTGAGACCGTTTTCACAGATACGCAGTATTTT	CSVVLTSRETVFTDTQYF
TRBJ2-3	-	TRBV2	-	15	TGTGCCAGCAGTGAATCAGTCGGGGACTCAGATACGCAGTATTTT	CASSESVGDSDTQYF
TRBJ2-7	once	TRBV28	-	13	TGTGCCAGCAACCACAGGCGAACCTACGAGCAGTACTTC	CASNHRRTYEQYF
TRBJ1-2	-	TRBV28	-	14	TGTGCCAGCAGTTTATCTTCCAGAACCTATGGCTACACCTTC	CASSLSSRTYGYTF
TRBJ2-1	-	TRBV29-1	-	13	TGCAGCGTTGCCCAGATCGTTCGCGATGAGCAGTTCTTC	CSVAQIVRDEQFF
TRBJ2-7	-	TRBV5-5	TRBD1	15	TGTGCCAGCAGCCTAACAGGGGGCTATCTCGGAGAGCAGTACTTC	CASSLTGGYLGEQYF
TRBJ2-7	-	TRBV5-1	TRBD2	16	TGCGCCAGCAGCTTGATCCCGGGACTAGCCGCCTACGAGCAGTACTTC	CASSLIPGLAAYEQYF
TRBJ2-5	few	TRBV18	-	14	TGTGCCAGCTCACTACAGGCTTGGTGGGAGACCCAGTACTTC	CASSLQAWWETQYF
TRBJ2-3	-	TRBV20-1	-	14	TGCAGTGCGGCCGCAGGGAGTTGGACAGATACGCAGTATTTT	CSAAAGSWTDTQYF
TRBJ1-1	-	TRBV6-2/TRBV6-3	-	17	TGTGCCAGCAGTCGGGGGGACACTTGGCCCGGGAACACTGAAGCTTTCTTT	CASSRGDTWPGNTEAFF
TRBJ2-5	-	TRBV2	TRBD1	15	TGTGCCAGCAGTGGGAGGACAGGGCAGCAAGAGACCCAGTACTTC	CASSGRTGQQETQYF
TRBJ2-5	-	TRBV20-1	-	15	TGCAGTGCTAGGAGATTAGTCGAGTACCAAGAGACCCAGTACTTC	CSARRLVEYQETQYF
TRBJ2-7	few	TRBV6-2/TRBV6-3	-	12	TGTGCCATCACCGGGGACAACTACGAGCAGTACTTC	CAITGDNYEQYF
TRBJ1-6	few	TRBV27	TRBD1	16	TGTGCCAGCAGTGTGACAGGGGGCAACAATAATTCACCCCTCCACTTT	CASSVTGGNNNSPLHF
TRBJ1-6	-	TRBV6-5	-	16	TGTGCCAGCAGTTACTCAGGACGGAACCCTCATTCACCCCTCCACTTT	CASSYSGRNPHSPLHF
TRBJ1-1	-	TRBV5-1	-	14	TGCGCCAGCAGCTTTGGGGTCGGCGGCACTGAAGCTTTCTTT	CASSFGVGGTEAFF
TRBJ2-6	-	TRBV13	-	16	TGTGCCAGCAGCTTAAAGGTTAGGACTACTGCCAACGTCCTGACTTTC	CASSLKVRTTANVLTF
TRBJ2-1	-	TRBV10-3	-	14	TGTGCCATCAGTGAGCCTGACAGAAACAATGAGCAGTTCTTC	CAISEPDRNNEQFF
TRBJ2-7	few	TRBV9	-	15	TGTGCCAGCAGCCCGACAGGCTACCGAATCGACGAGCAGTACTTC	CASSPTGYRIDEQYF
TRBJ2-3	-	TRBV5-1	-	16	TGCGCCAGCAGCTTGGGGTACACATCTAGCACAGATACGCAGTATTTT	CASSLGYTSSTDTQYF
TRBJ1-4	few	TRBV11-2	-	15	TGTGCCAGCACAGGGTCCATAGGACTTGGTGAAAAACTGTTTTTT	CASTGSIGLGEKLFF
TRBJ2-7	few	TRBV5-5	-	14	TGTGCCAGCAGCTTGGAACCGAGCTCCTACGAGCAGTACTTC	CASSLEPSSYEQYF
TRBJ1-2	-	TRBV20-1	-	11	TGCAGTGCTCAACAGGGTTACGGCTACACCTTC	CSAQQGYGYTF
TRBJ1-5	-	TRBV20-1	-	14	TGCAGTGCGCTATCTAGGGATAGCAATCAGCCCCAGCATTTT	CSALSRDSNQPQHF
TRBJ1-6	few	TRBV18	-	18	TGTGCCAGCTCAGCTCTTACCGGCGATGGGGCATATAATTCACCCCTCCACTTT	CASSALTGDGAYNSPLHF
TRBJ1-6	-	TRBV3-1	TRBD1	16	TGTGCCAGCAGCCAGCCCGGGACAGGGGTGGGTTCACCCCTCCACTTT	CASSQPGTGVGSPLHF